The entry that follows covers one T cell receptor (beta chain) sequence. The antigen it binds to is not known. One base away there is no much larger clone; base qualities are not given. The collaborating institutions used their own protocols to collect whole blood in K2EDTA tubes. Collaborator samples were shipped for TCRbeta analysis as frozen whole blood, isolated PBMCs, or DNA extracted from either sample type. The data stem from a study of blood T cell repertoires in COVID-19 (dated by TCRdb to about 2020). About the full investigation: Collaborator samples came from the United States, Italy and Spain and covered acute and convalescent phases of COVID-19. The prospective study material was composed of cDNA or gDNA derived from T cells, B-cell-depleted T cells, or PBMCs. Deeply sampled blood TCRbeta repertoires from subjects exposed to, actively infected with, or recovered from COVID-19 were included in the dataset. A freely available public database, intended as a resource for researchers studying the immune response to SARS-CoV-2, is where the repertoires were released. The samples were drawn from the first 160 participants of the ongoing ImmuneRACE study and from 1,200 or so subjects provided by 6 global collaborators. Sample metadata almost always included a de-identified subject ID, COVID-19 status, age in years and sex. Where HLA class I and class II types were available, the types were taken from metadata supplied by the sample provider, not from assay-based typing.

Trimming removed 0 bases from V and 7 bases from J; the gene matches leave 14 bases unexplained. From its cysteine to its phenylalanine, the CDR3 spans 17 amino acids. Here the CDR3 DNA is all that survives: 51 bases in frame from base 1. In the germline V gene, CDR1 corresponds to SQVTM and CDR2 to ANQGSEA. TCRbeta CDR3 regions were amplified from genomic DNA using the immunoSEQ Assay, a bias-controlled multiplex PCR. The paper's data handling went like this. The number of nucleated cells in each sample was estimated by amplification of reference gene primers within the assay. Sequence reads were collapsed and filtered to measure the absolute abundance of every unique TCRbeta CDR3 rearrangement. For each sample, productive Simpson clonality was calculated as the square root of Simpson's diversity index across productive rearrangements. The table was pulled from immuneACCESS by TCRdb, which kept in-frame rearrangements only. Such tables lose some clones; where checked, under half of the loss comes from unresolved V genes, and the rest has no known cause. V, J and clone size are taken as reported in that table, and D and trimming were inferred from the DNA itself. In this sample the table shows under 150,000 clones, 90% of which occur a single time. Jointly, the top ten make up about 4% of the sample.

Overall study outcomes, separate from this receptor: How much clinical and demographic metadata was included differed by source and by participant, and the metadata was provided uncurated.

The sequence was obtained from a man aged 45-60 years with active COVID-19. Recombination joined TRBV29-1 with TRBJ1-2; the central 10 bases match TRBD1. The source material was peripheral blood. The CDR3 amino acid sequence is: CSVEEVLGQGYLSGYTF. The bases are TGCAGCGTTGAAGAGGTTCTGGGACAGGGGTATTTGAGTGGCTACACCTTC. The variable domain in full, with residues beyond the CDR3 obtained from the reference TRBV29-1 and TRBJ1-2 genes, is SAVISQKPSRDICQRGTSLTIQCQVDSQVTMMFWYRQQPGQSLTLIATANQGSEATYESGFVIDKFPISRPNLTFSTLTVSNMSPEDSSIYLCSVEEVLGQGYLSGYTFGSGTRLTVV.